The present entry profiles one T cell receptor beta chain with its context. This clonotype has only a few counts. Which antigen it targets is not known. No base qualities exist here, and no much larger clone lies one base off it. The germline V gene (reference sequence) specifies MNHEY as CDR1 and SMNVEV as CDR2. The CDR3 covers 13 residues, taking in both the cysteine and the phenylalanine. The DNA shown is the 39-base CDR3, in frame from base 1. The junction shows trimming of 0 bases on V and 10 bases on J, plus 10 bases between the germline ends. These data belong to a study of T cells in Graves' hyperthyroidism and ophthalmopathy (dated by TCRdb to the late 2010s). General notes on the study: Peripheral blood samples were taken at initial diagnosis, before any treatment was given. TCR V-J signatures able to tell the groups apart were searched for in a discovery cohort of 100 patients, of whom more than 40 had Graves' ophthalmopathy and around 57 had stable Graves' hyperthyroidism. Prospective prediction of ophthalmopathy was tested in an independent validation cohort of 18 to 20 hyperthyroidism patients and 15 to 17 patients who later progressed to ophthalmopathy. For training and testing, the 80 to 100 patients in the discovery cohort were randomly divided in a 7:3 ratio. In about 6 Graves' hyperthyroidism patients, the study also compared T-cell repertoires from thyroid tissue with T-cell repertoires from blood. After sampling, hyperthyroidism patients received methimazole starting at 30 mg daily, and ophthalmopathy patients received high-dose intravenous methylprednisolone. According to the paper, TCR Vbeta CDR3 sequencing was carried out on some 130 peripheral blood samples, which came from 40 to 45 ophthalmopathy, 80 or so hyperthyroidism and some 17 progressor patients. Overall study outcomes, separate from this receptor: No statistical method was used to fix the sample size in advance, and group allocation was not hidden from the investigators. In validation, the model predicted progression to ophthalmopathy with around 71% sensitivity and around 72% specificity, a median of 6.5 months before onset. Most expanded thyroid clonotypes (frequency above 0.001) were also detected in blood, suggesting blood repertoires may reflect thyroid immune responses. A 13 V-J signature model separated ophthalmopathy from stable hyperthyroidism, with around 88% sensitivity and 81% to 83% specificity in cross-validation and 80%/75% in testing.

The TCR beta CDR3 regions were amplified from RNA transcripts. A first-round RT-PCR of the TCR CDR3 used the HTBI primer set with the Qiagen OneStep RT-PCR kit. Libraries were constructed in a second round of multiplex PCR, after which size selection and purification were performed. Paired-end sequencing of the libraries was performed with 100 bp reads on an Illumina HiSeq2000. The source study handled its data this way. SOAPnuke was used to process the raw data, removing reads that contained adapters or uncalled bases, had a mean Phred below 15, or lacked an exact match to the constant primer or identifier. High-quality paired reads were merged with COPE v1.2.5, and unique nucleotide sequences were defined as clonotypes. Clonotypes were aligned to IMGT TRBV, TRBD and TRBJ reference segments using MiTCR v1.1. The analysis included only V-J combinations with a frequency above 0.0001, which together covered roughly 99% of the repertoires. The TCS score was defined as the ratio of F50 (clonal expansion) to E x V (chaos), calculated using BLOSUM62-based TCRdist between CDR3 peptides within each V-J. Welch's t-statistics and random forest reduced around 520 V-J features to roughly 13, which were used in a naive Bayes classifier (R e1071). TCRdb reworked the public reads: Q25 trimming with fastp, MiXCR clone assembly, productive beta chains retained. Entries that share a CDR3 protein sequence are merged under the most common genes and DNA. The V and J calls come from TCRdb's annotation, not from the publication. A total of 600,000 to 650,000 distinct CDR3 sequences appear in this sample, under 25% of them only once. 34% of the sample rests with the top ten.

Ophthalmopathy patients had moderately to severely active disease, with a Clinical Activity Score of 3 or more, a NOSPECS grade of 4 or more, and a disease duration of less than 3 months. Any patient with an uncontrolled infection, another autoimmune disease, pregnancy or lactation was excluded. Diagnoses were established on the basis of clinical symptoms, serum thyroxine and TRAb, thyroid ultrasound, and orbital computed tomography. Ficoll-Paque density gradient centrifugation was used to isolate PBMCs from around 10 ml of fresh peripheral blood. Trizol reagent was used to extract total RNA, and RNA quality was then checked on an Agilent 2100 Bioanalyzer.

This clonotype was obtained from a man younger than 40 with Graves' ophthalmopathy. The receptor chain draws on TRBV27 and TRBJ2-1; a tentative D match to TRBD2 spans 6 bases. The sample was blood. The CDR3 region reads CASSLSRGYEQFF. Here is the DNA: TGTGCCAGCAGTTTATCGCGGGGTTACGAGCAGTTCTTC.